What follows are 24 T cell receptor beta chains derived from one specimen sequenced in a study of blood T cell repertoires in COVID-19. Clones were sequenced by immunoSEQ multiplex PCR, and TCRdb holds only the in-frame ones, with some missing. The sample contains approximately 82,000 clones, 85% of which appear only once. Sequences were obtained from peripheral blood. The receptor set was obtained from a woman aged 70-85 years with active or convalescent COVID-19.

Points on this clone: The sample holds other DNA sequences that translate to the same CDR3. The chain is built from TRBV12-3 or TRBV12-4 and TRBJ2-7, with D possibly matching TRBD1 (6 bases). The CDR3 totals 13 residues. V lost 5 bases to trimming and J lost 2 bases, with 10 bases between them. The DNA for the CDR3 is TGTGCCAGCAGTCGGACAGCTCCCTACGAGCAGTACTTC. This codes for CASSRTAPYEQYF.

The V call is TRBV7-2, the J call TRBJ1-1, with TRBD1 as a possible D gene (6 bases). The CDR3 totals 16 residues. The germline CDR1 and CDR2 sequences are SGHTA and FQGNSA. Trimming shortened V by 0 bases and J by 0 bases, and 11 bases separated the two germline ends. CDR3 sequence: CASSLAGTQMNTEAFF. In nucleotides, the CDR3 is TGTGCCAGCAGCTTAGCCGGGACACAGATGAACACTGAAGCTTTCTTT.

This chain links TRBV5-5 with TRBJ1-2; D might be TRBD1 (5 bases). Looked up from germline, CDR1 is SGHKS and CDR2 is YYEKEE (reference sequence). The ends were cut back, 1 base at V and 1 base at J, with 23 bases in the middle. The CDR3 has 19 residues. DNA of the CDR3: TGTGCCAGCAGCTTGTCGCCCATGGATCAGGGAGGCGGTAACTATGGCTACACCTTC. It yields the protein CASSLSPMDQGGGNYGYTF.

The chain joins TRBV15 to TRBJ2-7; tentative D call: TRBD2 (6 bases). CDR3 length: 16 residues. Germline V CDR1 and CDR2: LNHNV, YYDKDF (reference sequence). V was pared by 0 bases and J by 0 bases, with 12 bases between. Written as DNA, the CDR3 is TGTGCCACCAGCAGAGATCGTGGGGGGTTCTCCTACGAGCAGTACTTC. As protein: CATSRDRGGFSYEQYF.

The CDR3 sequence: CASSLPQGIDTEAFF. In nucleotides, the CDR3 is TGTGCCAGCAGCCTTCCACAGGGAATTGACACTGAAGCTTTCTTT. The chain employs TRBV5-6 and TRBJ1-1; possibly TRBD1 for D (6 bases). V shed 4 bases and J shed 3 bases, with 16 bases lying between them. The V gene's germline CDR1 is SGHDT and CDR2 YYEEEE. This CDR3 contains 15 residues.

Here the CDR3 reads CASSVSGRGYEQYF. CDR3 DNA: TGCGCCAGCAGTGTTAGCGGGAGGGGCTACGAGCAGTACTTC. The chain employs TRBV10-2 and TRBJ2-7, with 11 positions matching TRBD2. Trimming cost V 4 bases and J 3 bases; bases outside gene matches: 2. Germline CDR1 is WSHSY and CDR2 is SAAADI. This CDR3 contains 14 residues.

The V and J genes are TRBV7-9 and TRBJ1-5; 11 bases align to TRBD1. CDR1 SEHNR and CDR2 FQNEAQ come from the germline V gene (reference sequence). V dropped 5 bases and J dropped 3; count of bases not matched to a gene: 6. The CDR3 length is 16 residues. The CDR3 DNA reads TGTGCCAGCAGCCTAGGGACAGGGGGGGACAATCAGCCCCAGCATTTT. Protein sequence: CASSLGTGGDNQPQHF.

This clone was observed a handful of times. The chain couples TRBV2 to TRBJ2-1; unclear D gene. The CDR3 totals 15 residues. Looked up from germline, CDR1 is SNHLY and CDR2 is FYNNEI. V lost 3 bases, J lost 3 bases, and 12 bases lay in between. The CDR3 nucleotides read TGTGCCAGCAGTGAGATGTCAGCTAGCTACAATGAGCAGTTCTTC. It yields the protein CASSEMSASYNEQFF.

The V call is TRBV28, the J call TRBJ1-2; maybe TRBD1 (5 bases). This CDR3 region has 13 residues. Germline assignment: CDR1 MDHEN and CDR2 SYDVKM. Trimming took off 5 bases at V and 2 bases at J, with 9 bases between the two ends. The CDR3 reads CASSTPGNYGYTF. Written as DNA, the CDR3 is TGTGCCAGCAGTACCCCAGGGAACTATGGCTACACCTTC.

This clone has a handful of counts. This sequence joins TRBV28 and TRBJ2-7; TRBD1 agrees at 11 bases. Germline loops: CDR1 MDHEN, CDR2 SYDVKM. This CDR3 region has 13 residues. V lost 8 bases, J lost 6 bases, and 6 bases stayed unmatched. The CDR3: CASYRDRGAEQYF. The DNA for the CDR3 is TGTGCCAGCTATAGGGACAGGGGGGCCGAGCAGTACTTC. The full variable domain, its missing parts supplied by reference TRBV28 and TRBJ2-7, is DVKVTQSSRYLVKRTGEKVFLECVQDMDHENMFWYRQDPGLGLRLIYFSYDVKMKEKGDIPEGYSVSREKKERFSLILESASTNQTSMYLCASYRDRGAEQYFGPGTRLTVT.

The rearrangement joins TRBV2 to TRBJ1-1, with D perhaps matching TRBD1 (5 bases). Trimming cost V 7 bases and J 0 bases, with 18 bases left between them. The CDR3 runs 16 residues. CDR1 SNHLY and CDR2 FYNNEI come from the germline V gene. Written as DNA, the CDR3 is TGTGCCAGCACCGGTCTTCTCGGGGGGATGAACACTGAAGCTTTCTTT. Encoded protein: CASTGLLGGMNTEAFF.

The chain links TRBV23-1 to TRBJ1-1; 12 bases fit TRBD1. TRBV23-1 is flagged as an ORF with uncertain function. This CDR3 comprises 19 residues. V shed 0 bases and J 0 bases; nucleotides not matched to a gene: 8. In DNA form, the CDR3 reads TGCGCCAGCAGTCAATCGAGACCGGGACAGGGGGCCATGAACACTGAAGCTTTCTTT. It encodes CASSQSRPGQGAMNTEAFF.

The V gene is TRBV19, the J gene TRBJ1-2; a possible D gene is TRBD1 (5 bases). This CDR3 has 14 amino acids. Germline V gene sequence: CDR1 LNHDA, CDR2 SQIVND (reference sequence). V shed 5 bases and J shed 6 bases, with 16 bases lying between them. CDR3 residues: CASSQPGYFDGYTF. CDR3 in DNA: TGTGCCAGTAGTCAACCAGGGTATTTTGATGGCTACACCTTC.

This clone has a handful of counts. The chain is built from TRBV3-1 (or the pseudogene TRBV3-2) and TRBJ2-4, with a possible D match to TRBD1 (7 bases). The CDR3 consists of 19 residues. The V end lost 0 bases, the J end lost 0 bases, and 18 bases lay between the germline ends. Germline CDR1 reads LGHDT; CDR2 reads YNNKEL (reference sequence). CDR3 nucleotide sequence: TGTGCCAGCAGCCAAGATTATTTGGCGGGACAGCTAGCCAAAAACATTCAGTACTTC. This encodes CASSQDYLAGQLAKNIQYF.

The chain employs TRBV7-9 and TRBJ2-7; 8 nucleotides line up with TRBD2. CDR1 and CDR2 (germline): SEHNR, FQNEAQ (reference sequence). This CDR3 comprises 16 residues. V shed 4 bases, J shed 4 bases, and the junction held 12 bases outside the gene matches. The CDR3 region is CASSSGAGGLNYEQYF. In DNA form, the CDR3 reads TGTGCCAGCAGCTCAGGGGCGGGGGGCCTTAATTACGAGCAGTACTTC.

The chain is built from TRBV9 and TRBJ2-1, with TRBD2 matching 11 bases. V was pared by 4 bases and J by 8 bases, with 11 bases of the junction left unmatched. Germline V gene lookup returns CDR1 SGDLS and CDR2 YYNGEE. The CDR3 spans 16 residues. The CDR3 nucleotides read TGTGCCAGCAGCCCCCGGGGTAGCGGGGGGGCGGATGAGCAGTTCTTC. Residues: CASSPRGSGGADEQFF.

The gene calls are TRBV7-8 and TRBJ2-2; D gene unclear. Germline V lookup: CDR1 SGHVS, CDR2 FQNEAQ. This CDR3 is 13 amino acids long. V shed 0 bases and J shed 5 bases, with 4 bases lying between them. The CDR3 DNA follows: TGTGCCAGCAGCTTAGCCCGGACCGGGGAGCTGTTTTTT. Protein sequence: CASSLARTGELFF.

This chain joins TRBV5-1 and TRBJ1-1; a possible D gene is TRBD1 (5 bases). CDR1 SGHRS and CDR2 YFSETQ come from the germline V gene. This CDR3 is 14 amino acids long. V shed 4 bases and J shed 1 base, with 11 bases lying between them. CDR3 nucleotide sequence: TGCGCCAGCAGCCCGGACATATCGAACACTGAAGCTTTCTTT. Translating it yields CASSPDISNTEAFF.

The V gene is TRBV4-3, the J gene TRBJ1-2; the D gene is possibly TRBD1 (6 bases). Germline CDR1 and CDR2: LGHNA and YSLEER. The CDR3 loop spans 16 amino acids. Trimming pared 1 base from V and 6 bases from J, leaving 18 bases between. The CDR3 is CASSQGDLRGFDGYTF. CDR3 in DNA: TGCGCCAGCAGCCAAGGTGATCTCAGGGGATTCGATGGCTACACCTTC.

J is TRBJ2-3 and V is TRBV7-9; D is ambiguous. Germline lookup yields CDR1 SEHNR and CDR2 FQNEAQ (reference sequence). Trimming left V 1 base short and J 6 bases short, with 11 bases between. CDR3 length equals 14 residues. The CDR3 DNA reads TGTGCCAGCAGCTTAGAGACGGGTATTGATACGCAGTATTTT. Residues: CASSLETGIDTQYF.

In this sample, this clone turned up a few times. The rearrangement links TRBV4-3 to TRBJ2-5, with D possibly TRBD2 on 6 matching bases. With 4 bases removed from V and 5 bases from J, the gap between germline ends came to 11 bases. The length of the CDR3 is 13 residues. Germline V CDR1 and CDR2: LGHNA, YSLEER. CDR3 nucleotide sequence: TGCGCCAGCAGCCTAACTAGCAGGGAGACCCAGTACTTC. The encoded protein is CASSLTSRETQYF.

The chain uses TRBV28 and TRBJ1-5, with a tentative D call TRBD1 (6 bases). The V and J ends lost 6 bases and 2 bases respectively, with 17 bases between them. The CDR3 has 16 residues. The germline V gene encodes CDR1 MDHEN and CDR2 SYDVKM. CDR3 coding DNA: TGTGCCAGCAGCTGGGACAATTCCTGGGGCAATCAGCCCCAGCATTTT. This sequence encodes CASSWDNSWGNQPQHF.

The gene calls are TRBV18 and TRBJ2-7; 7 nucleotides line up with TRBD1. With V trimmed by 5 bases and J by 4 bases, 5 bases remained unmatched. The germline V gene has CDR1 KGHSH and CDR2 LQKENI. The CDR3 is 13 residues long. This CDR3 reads CASSTGAEYEQYF. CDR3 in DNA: TGTGCCAGCTCAACAGGGGCGGAGTACGAGCAGTACTTC.

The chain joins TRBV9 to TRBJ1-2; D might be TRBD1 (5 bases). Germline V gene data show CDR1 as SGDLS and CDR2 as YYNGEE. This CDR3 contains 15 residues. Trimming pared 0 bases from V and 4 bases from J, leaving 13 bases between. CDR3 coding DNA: TGTGCCAGCAGCGTAGGGGTGGGGCAGATCTATGGCTACACCTTC. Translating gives CASSVGVGQIYGYTF.